A selection of T cell receptor beta chains follows, all from one sample in a study of blood T cells in healthy people across ages. Using its own MiXCR run on the 5' RACE reads, TCRdb lists one record per CDR3 protein. This table has around 750,000 distinct CDR3 sequences, less than 70% appearing once. Sequenced input: blood. These receptors originate from an elderly man in good health. The CDR3 runs from the conserved cysteine through the conserved F or W. Fields, in order: clone size, V gene, J gene, D gene, CDR3 DNA, CDR3 protein. The D gene is left open where the match is weak. Rows give clone size only sometimes, using once, few, many, or a class for an expanded clone.

NA	TRBV27	TRBJ2-3	TRBD2	TGTGCCAGCAGTTTATCCAGCGGGACTAGCGGGAGTACAGATACGCAGTGTTTT	CASSLSSGTSGSTDTQCF
NA	TRBV2	TRBJ1-4	NA	TGTGCCAGCAATGGCGGTGCCTATCAGGAAAAACTGTTTTTT	CASNGGAYQEKLFF
NA	TRBV6-1	TRBJ1-1	NA	TGTGCCAGCAGGGCCGGCCAGCGCACTGAAGCTTTCTTT	CASRAGQRTEAFF
NA	TRBV20-1	TRBJ2-7	TRBD2	TGCAGTGCGGACGCTAGCGGGAGGAATCCATACGAGCAGTACTTC	CSADASGRNPYEQYF
NA	TRBV29-1	TRBJ1-1	NA	TGCAGCGCTGGCACAGCGAACACTGAAGCTTTCTTT	CSAGTANTEAFF
NA	TRBV6-2/TRBV6-3	TRBJ1-5	NA	TGTGCCAGCAGTGCCCCTAATGAGCCCCAGCATTTT	CASSAPNEPQHF
NA	TRBV6-5	TRBJ2-1	NA	TGTGCCAGCTCACAGGGCCCTAAGGATGAGCAGTTCTTC	CASSQGPKDEQFF
NA	TRBV18	TRBJ2-7	NA	TGTGCCAGCTCACCGAGCGAGGCCTCCTCCTACGAGCAGTACTTC	CASSPSEASSYEQYF
NA	TRBV18	TRBJ2-7	NA	TGTGCCAGCTCACCACCCTCAGGGCGTAACGAGCAGTACTTC	CASSPPSGRNEQYF
once	TRBV20-1	TRBJ2-7	NA	TGCAGTGCCCTCTTCCGGGACCTAAGTGTGGACGAGCAGTACTTC	CSALFRDLSVDEQYF
NA	TRBV5-1	TRBJ2-7	NA	TGCGCCAGCAGCGCGGTAGAAACCCTATCCTACGAGCAGTACTTC	CASSAVETLSYEQYF
NA	TRBV4-1	TRBJ2-5	NA	TGCGCCAGCAGCCAAGATGGTCAGTCCGGGGAGACCCAGTACTTC	CASSQDGQSGETQYF
NA	TRBV6-5	TRBJ1-1	TRBD1	TGTGCCAGCAGTTCCCGAGCCGGGACAGGGGGAACTGAAGCTTTCTTT	CASSSRAGTGGTEAFF
NA	TRBV20-1	TRBJ2-2	NA	TGCAGTGCTAGAGATCGGGGACGACCGAACACCGGGGAGCTGTTTTTT	CSARDRGRPNTGELFF
few	TRBV12-3/TRBV12-4	TRBJ2-5	NA	TGTGCCAGCAGGTCCGGAGAGGGCAGGGGCAGAGAGACCCAGTACTTC	CASRSGEGRGRETQYF